Listed below are T cell receptor beta chains from one sample, sequenced in a study of CD8+ T cells in alopecia areata. Sequencing used immunoSEQ multiplex PCR; TCRdb keeps in-frame clones, though not all of them. The repertoire holds around 250,000 clones, with under 80% as singletons. Here the sequenced sample was CD4+ T cells sorted from blood, taken at week 0. These receptors were obtained from a human donor with alopecia areata. Each CDR3 is given with its conserved first and last residue. Fields, in order: D gene, J gene, clone size, V gene, CDR3 protein, CDR3 DNA. D genes are given only for firm matches. Part of the rows lack a size; the others show once, few, many or a class for expanded clones.

>.|TRBJ2-1|.|TRBV29-1
CSVVGLASWLDEQFF
TGCAGCGTTGTTGGTCTAGCTTCTTGGTTAGATGAGCAGTTCTTC
>.|TRBJ2-3|.|TRBV4-3
CASSQGPAYPNGDTQYF
TGCGCCAGCAGCCAAGGTCCAGCCTACCCGAACGGAGATACGCAGTATTTT
>.|TRBJ2-5|few|TRBV29-1
CSVVKGTDSGETQYF
TGCAGCGTTGTTAAGGGGACCGATTCAGGAGAGACCCAGTACTTC
>.|TRBJ1-1|.|TRBV30
CAWSLGGMNTEAFF
TGTGCCTGGAGTCTGGGCGGGATGAACACTGAAGCTTTCTTT
>.|TRBJ2-1|.|TRBV10-3
CAIKTDRPGDAYNEQFF
TGTGCCATCAAGACGGACAGACCCGGGGACGCCTACAATGAGCAGTTCTTC
>TRBD1|TRBJ2-2|.|TRBV27
CASSRQGMRTGELFF
TGTGCCAGCAGCCGACAGGGGATGCGCACCGGGGAGCTGTTTTTT
>.|TRBJ2-1|few|TRBV20-1
CSAAQDNEQFF
TGCAGTGCAGCCCAAGACAATGAGCAGTTCTTC
>.|TRBJ2-2|.|TRBV18
CASSRGAPTGELFF
TGTGCCAGCTCAAGGGGAGCTCCCACCGGGGAGCTGTTTTTT
>.|TRBJ2-5|.|TRBV27
CASSLKSNQETQYF
TGTGCCAGCAGTTTAAAATCCAACCAAGAGACCCAGTACTTC
>.|TRBJ2-4|.|TRBV15
CATSRGWANIQYF
TGTGCCACCAGCAGAGGTTGGGCAAACATTCAGTACTTC
>TRBD1|TRBJ1-2|.|TRBV29-1
CSVAGQGARGYGYTF
TGCAGCGTTGCAGGACAGGGGGCGCGAGGCTATGGCTACACCTTC
>.|TRBJ2-5|once|TRBV30
CAWSVQGIQETQYF
TGTGCCTGGAGTGTACAGGGAATCCAAGAGACCCAGTACTTC
>.|TRBJ2-7|.|TRBV2
CASSGGVHEQYF
TGTGCCAGCAGTGGCGGGGTCCACGAGCAGTACTTC
>TRBD1|TRBJ1-1|.|TRBV5-1
CASSPDRGNMGNTEAFF
TGCGCCAGCAGCCCGGACAGGGGGAACATGGGGAACACTGAAGCTTTCTTT
>.|TRBJ1-3|few|TRBV25-1
CASSEERTGNTIYF
TGTGCCAGCAGTGAAGAGAGGACTGGAAACACCATATATTTT
>.|TRBJ2-1|.|TRBV6-1
CASSPTLPENEQFF
TGTGCCAGCAGTCCCACCCTCCCGGAGAATGAGCAGTTCTTC
>.|TRBJ1-1|.|TRBV29-1
CSVSRVTEAFF
TGCAGCGTTTCGCGGGTCACTGAAGCTTTCTTT
>.|TRBJ1-4|.|TRBV5-1
CASSRGTLKDNEKLFF
TGCGCCAGCAGCCGCGGGACCCTCAAGGATAATGAAAAACTGTTTTTT
>.|TRBJ2-2|.|TRBV30
CAWSGPDRRLAGELFF
TGTGCCTGGAGTGGGCCGGACAGACGTCTGGCCGGGGAGCTGTTTTTT
>.|TRBJ1-5|.|TRBV30
CAWSPGGEKPQHF
TGTGCCTGGAGTCCGGGGGGAGAGAAGCCCCAGCATTTT
>.|TRBJ2-2|.|TRBV29-1
CSGRQLNTGELFF
TGCAGCGGGAGACAACTGAACACCGGGGAGCTGTTTTTT
>TRBD1|TRBJ1-4|.|TRBV5-6
CASSLGDRQGLFF
TGTGCCAGCAGCTTGGGGGACAGGCAGGGACTGTTTTTT
>.|TRBJ2-7|few|TRBV29-1
CSVLVSPSYEQYF
TGCAGCGTTCTGGTTTCTCCCTCCTACGAGCAGTACTTC
>.|TRBJ2-7|once|TRBV7-3
CASPRPHYEQYF
TGTGCCAGCCCGAGACCGCACTACGAGCAGTACTTC
>.|TRBJ1-3|once|TRBV5-6
CASRYHLVGGAGNTIYF
TGTGCCAGCAGATACCATCTTGTCGGCGGGGCTGGAAACACCATATATTTT
>.|TRBJ2-1|.|TRBV7-2
CASSFVVQGYEQFF
TGTGCCAGCAGCTTCGTTGTTCAAGGGTATGAGCAGTTCTTC
>TRBD1|TRBJ1-6|.|TRBV7-9
CASTKTSGQGGSPLHF
TGTGCCAGCACCAAGACATCGGGACAGGGGGGTTCACCCCTCCACTTT
>.|TRBJ1-5|.|TRBV19
CASNGFYSNQPQHF
TGTGCCAGTAACGGTTTTTATAGCAATCAGCCCCAGCATTTT
>TRBD1|TRBJ2-6|.|TRBV10-3
CAISGQGGSPGANVLTF
TGTGCCATCAGTGGACAGGGCGGTTCCCCTGGGGCCAACGTCCTGACTTTC
>.|TRBJ2-7|.|TRBV30
CACSNVLFEQYF
TGTGCCTGCTCGAATGTTCTTTTCGAGCAGTACTTC
>.|TRBJ1-6|.|TRBV4-1
CASSQDRADPTDSPLHF
TGCGCCAGCAGCCAAGATAGGGCAGACCCGACGGATTCACCCCTCCACTTT
>TRBD1|TRBJ1-4|.|TRBV7-9
CASSPQGAANEKLFF
TGTGCCAGCAGCCCCCAGGGGGCGGCTAATGAAAAACTGTTTTTT
>.|TRBJ2-3|.|TRBV30
CAWSSSTDTQYF
TGTGCCTGGAGTTCTAGCACAGATACGCAGTATTTT
>TRBD1|TRBJ1-6|.|TRBV27
CASRRDRVGSYNSPLHF
TGTGCCAGCAGAAGGGACAGGGTTGGATCCTATAATTCACCCCTCCACTTT
>.|TRBJ1-2|.|TRBV11-2
CASSPGGGADYFGYTF
TGTGCCAGCAGCCCCGGGGGGGGCGCCGATTATTTTGGCTACACCTTC
>TRBD1|TRBJ2-5|.|TRBV9
CASSPQTGRGTETQYF
TGTGCCAGCAGCCCTCAGACAGGGAGAGGGACGGAGACCCAGTACTTC
>.|TRBJ2-5|few|TRBV7-2
CASSLADSRAGVVRETQYF
TGTGCCAGCAGCTTAGCAGATAGTAGGGCAGGGGTTGTTCGAGAGACCCAGTACTTC
>TRBD1|TRBJ1-1|.|TRBV14
CASSLRTGGGTEAFF
TGTGCCAGCAGCCTTCGGACAGGGGGAGGCACTGAAGCTTTCTTT
>TRBD1|TRBJ2-5|.|TRBV5-6
CASSLGSTGPTETQYF
TGTGCCAGCAGCTTGGGTTCGACAGGGCCCACCGAGACCCAGTACTTC
>.|TRBJ2-5|.|TRBV5-1
CASSSRGSETQYF
TGCGCCAGCAGCTCCCGAGGGAGTGAGACCCAGTACTTC
>TRBD1|TRBJ2-5|once|TRBV6-1
CASSEYRTGGRETQYF
TGTGCCAGCAGTGAATATCGGACAGGGGGAAGAGAGACCCAGTACTTC
>TRBD1|TRBJ2-1|.|TRBV29-1
CSVAGGTAYNEQFF
TGCAGCGTTGCAGGGGGAACTGCCTACAATGAGCAGTTCTTC
>.|TRBJ2-3|.|TRBV29-1
CSATSTDTQYF
TGCAGCGCCACCAGCACAGATACGCAGTATTTT
>.|TRBJ1-2|.|TRBV25-1
CASRGTGYTF
TGTGCCAGCAGGGGGACTGGCTACACCTTC
>.|TRBJ1-2|.|TRBV5-6
CASSAAASRGYTF
TGTGCCAGCAGCGCCGCGGCCTCGAGGGGCTACACCTTC
>.|TRBJ1-2|.|TRBV10-3
CAISEYSSGAYGYTF
TGTGCCATCAGTGAATATAGCTCAGGCGCCTATGGCTACACCTTC
>.|TRBJ1-6|few|TRBV5-4
CASSLAGQTLHF
TGTGCCAGCAGCTTGGCCGGGCAGACCCTCCACTTT
>.|TRBJ2-2|once|TRBV11-2
CASSLVWGRVNTGELFF
TGTGCCAGCAGCTTAGTGTGGGGGAGAGTGAACACCGGGGAGCTGTTTTTT
>TRBD1|TRBJ2-7|.|TRBV4-2
CASSQDRTGDTYEQYF
TGTGCCAGCAGCCAAGATAGGACAGGCGACACCTACGAGCAGTACTTC
>TRBD1|TRBJ2-3|.|TRBV2
CASKRPRGLNTQYF
TGTGCCAGCAAAAGGCCCAGGGGGCTTAATACGCAGTATTTT
>.|TRBJ1-1|.|TRBV15
CATSGKTINTEAFF
TGTGCCACCAGCGGTAAAACAATCAACACTGAAGCTTTCTTT
>TRBD1|TRBJ2-2|once|TRBV14
CASSQRQGATGELFF
TGTGCCAGCAGCCAACGACAGGGGGCTACCGGGGAGCTGTTTTTT
>.|TRBJ2-6|.|TRBV5-5
CASSPDGAGANVLTF
TGTGCCAGCAGCCCGGACGGGGCTGGGGCCAACGTCCTGACTTTC
>.|TRBJ1-5|.|TRBV19
CASRMGTAVGQPQHF
TGTGCCAGTAGGATGGGGACGGCGGTCGGCCAGCCCCAGCATTTT
>.|TRBJ2-1|.|TRBV30
CAWSLGWGIREQFF
TGTGCCTGGAGTCTCGGGTGGGGTATCCGTGAGCAGTTCTTC
>.|TRBJ1-6|.|TRBV2
CASMEIYPASPLHF
TGTGCCAGCATGGAGATTTACCCGGCTTCACCCCTCCACTTT
>.|TRBJ2-3|.|TRBV5-6
CASSFITDTQYF
TGTGCCAGCAGCTTCATCACAGATACGCAGTATTTT